The 30 T cell receptor beta chains presented below share a single source sample, sequenced in a study of neurological immune-mediated disorders. TCRdb ran MiXCR on the 5' RACE reads and lists one entry per CDR3 protein. This sample has approximately 100,000 distinct CDR3 sequences; approximately 3.3% occur once, and the top ten carry approximately 5.9%. The sample consisted of PBMCs. Receptor source: a woman aged 18-29 years with multiple sclerosis.

Ten or more counts support this clonotype. The rearrangement joins TRBV10-3 to TRBJ2-7; D unclear. CDR1 is ENHRY, CDR2 SYGVKD, per germline. CDR3 length: 13 amino acids. V lost 7 bases, J lost 0 bases, and 10 bases lay in between. The CDR3 sequence: CAINEQPSYEQYF. The CDR3 region has the DNA TGTGCCATCAATGAACAGCCCTCCTACGAGCAGTACTTC.

This clonotype was observed at least ten times. V is TRBV7-6 and J is TRBJ1-2; D not resolved. Germline-derived CDR1 and CDR2 are SGHVS and FNYEAQ. The length of the CDR3 is 13 residues. Trimming took off 5 bases at V and 6 bases at J, with 13 bases between the two ends. CDR3 residues: CASSPEGFDGYTF. The CDR3 bases are TGTGCCAGCAGCCCCGAAGGTTTTGATGGCTACACCTTC.

This clonotype was counted many times. The genes are TRBV20-1 and TRBJ2-5; D may be TRBD2 (6 bases). V lost 5 bases, J lost 2 bases, and 12 bases lay in between. This CDR3 has 13 amino acids. Germline CDR1 is DFQATT and CDR2 is SNEGSKA (reference sequence). CDR3 amino acids: CSAPDGGQETQYF. The CDR3 DNA reads as TGCAGTGCTCCCGATGGAGGGCAAGAGACCCAGTACTTC.

In this sample, this clonotype turned up many times. This CDR3 is CSVSLRLAAREQFF. CDR3 coding DNA: TGCAGTGTTTCATTAAGACTAGCGGCCAGGGAGCAGTTCTTC. V is TRBV20-1 and J is TRBJ2-1, with 9 bases that match TRBD2. The CDR3 has 14 amino acids. Germline CDR1 and CDR2: DFQATT and SNEGSKA (reference sequence). Trimming at V came to 7 bases and at J to 10 bases, leaving 14 bases not matched to a gene.

The V call is TRBV7-2, the J call TRBJ2-7, with no clear D. Germline CDR1 and CDR2: SGHTA and FQGNSA. CDR3 length: 14 residues. Trimming stripped 1 base from V and 2 bases from J, with 9 bases between. CDR3 region: CASSLGGQAYEQYF. The CDR3 region has the DNA TGTGCCAGCAGCTTAGGGGGTCAAGCCTACGAGCAGTACTTC.

This clonotype was seen at least ten times. The chain combines TRBV12-3 or TRBV12-4 with TRBJ1-2; D gene ambiguous. This CDR3 region has 13 residues. V lost 6 bases and J 0 bases, leaving 8 bases between the germline ends. In nucleotides, the CDR3 is TGTGCCAGCAGCCAACACACTAACTATGGCTACACCTTC. This codes for CASSQHTNYGYTF.

The table lists this clonotype with many counts. The genes are TRBV25-1 and TRBJ2-5; weak D call: TRBD2 (5 bases). V was cut by 6 bases and J by 5 bases, with 16 bases left in between. This CDR3 is 14 amino acids long. The germline V gene has CDR1 MGHDK and CDR2 SYGVNS. This CDR3 is CASRYSGGSETQYF. The CDR3 DNA is TGTGCCAGCAGGTACAGCGGAGGTTCTGAGACCCAGTACTTC.

This clonotype has a count of ten or more. The CDR3 loop reads CASSPPGLAGPRSPYEQYF. The CDR3 coding sequence is TGCGCCAGCAGCCCGCCGGGACTAGCGGGGCCGCGGAGCCCCTACGAGCAGTACTTC. This chain uses TRBV5-1 with TRBJ2-7, with 13 bases matching TRBD2. V was clipped by 4 bases and J by 2 bases; unmatched bases: 15. The CDR3 is 19 residues long. Germline assignment: CDR1 SGHRS and CDR2 YFSETQ.

This clonotype was seen ten or more times. The V call is TRBV2, the J call TRBJ2-4; a possible D gene is TRBD1 (6 bases). Germline values: CDR1 SNHLY, CDR2 FYNNEI. Trimming removed 6 bases at V and 1 base at J, with 19 bases between. The CDR3 covers 17 residues. CDR3 loop: CASSEEHRELAKNIQYF. Written as DNA, the CDR3 is TGTGCCAGCAGCGAGGAACACAGGGAGTTGGCCAAAAACATTCAGTACTTC.

This clonotype was picked up many times. The chain couples TRBV6-5 to TRBJ2-7; D might be TRBD2 (5 bases). CDR1 MNHEY and CDR2 SVGAGI come from the germline V gene. The V end was cut by 4 bases, the J end by 2 bases, with 12 bases between. CDR3 length: 14 residues. Here the CDR3 reads CASSSVWGAYEQYF. Here the CDR3 DNA reads TGTGCCAGCAGTTCTGTCTGGGGAGCCTACGAGCAGTACTTC.

This clonotype was counted at least ten times. V and J are TRBV20-1 and TRBJ2-3, with unresolved D. The CDR3 is made up of 11 amino acids. Trimming stripped 2 bases from V and 4 bases from J, with 4 bases between. Germline V lookup: CDR1 DFQATT, CDR2 SNEGSKA (reference sequence). The CDR3 DNA reads as TGCAGTGCTAGATTAGCAGATACGCAGTATTTT. Its translation is CSARLADTQYF.

A remark on this clonotype: This clone may be a read error of a much larger clone one base away. This chain links TRBV7-9 with TRBJ2-7; a possible D gene is TRBD2 (6 bases). CDR3 length equals 14 residues. Germline V gives CDR1 SEHNR, CDR2 FQNEAQ (reference sequence). The CDR3 is CANSSRTTAYEQYF. The DNA of the CDR3 is TGTGCCAACAGCTCGCGGACTACCGCCTACGAGCAGTACTTC.

The table lists this clonotype with many counts. The chain carries TRBV5-1 and TRBJ1-1; 11 nucleotides line up with TRBD1. The CDR3 covers 16 residues. The V gene's germline CDR1 is SGHRS and CDR2 YFSETQ. V gave up 5 bases and J gave up 0 bases; unmatched junction bases: 6. CDR3 residues: CASRIRDRGMNTEAFF. The CDR3 DNA is TGCGCCAGCAGGATCCGGGACAGGGGGATGAACACTGAAGCTTTCTTT.

The table lists this clonotype with many counts. This chain joins TRBV12-3 or TRBV12-4 and TRBJ2-1, with D perhaps TRBD1 or TRBD2 (5 bases each). CDR3 length equals 11 residues. The V end was cut by 7 bases, the J end by 8 bases, with 9 bases between. The CDR3 region is CASTTGHEQFF. CDR3 in DNA: TGTGCCAGCACCACGGGGCATGAGCAGTTCTTC.

Many counts were recorded for this clonotype. This chain joins TRBV20-1 and TRBJ2-7; no reliable D call. Trimming took 5 bases from V and 4 from J, leaving 18 bases between them. The CDR3 spans 14 residues. Germline CDR1 and CDR2: DFQATT and SNEGSKA (reference sequence). The CDR3 here is CSARDPGYEYEQYF. In nucleotides, the CDR3 is TGCAGTGCTCGCGACCCGGGCTATGAGTACGAGCAGTACTTC.

The rearrangement links TRBV4-1 to TRBJ1-2; D might be TRBD1 (5 bases). The CDR3 is made up of 17 amino acids. V lost 0 bases and J 4 bases, leaving 18 bases between the germline ends. Germline loops: CDR1 MGHRA, CDR2 YSYEKL. Here the CDR3 DNA reads TGCGCCAGCAGCCAAGAATCGGGCCTCGGGGGTGGCTATGGCTACACCTTC. Translated: CASSQESGLGGGYGYTF.

In this sample, this clonotype turned up many times. The rearrangement uses TRBV28 and TRBJ2-2; 9 bases agree with TRBD1. Germline assignment: CDR1 MDHEN and CDR2 SYDVKM. Unmatched junction bases numbered 6, after V lost 3 bases and J lost 7 bases. There are 15 residues in the CDR3. The CDR3 region is CASSFNRGLGGELFF. Here the CDR3 DNA reads TGTGCCAGCAGTTTCAACAGGGGGCTCGGCGGGGAGCTGTTTTTT.

This clonotype was counted many times. The chain is built from TRBV7-9 and TRBJ1-5; possibly TRBD1 for D (6 bases). The CDR3 is made up of 17 amino acids. Germline values: CDR1 SEHNR, CDR2 FQNEAQ (reference sequence). The V gene lost 3 bases and the J gene lost 3 bases, with 18 bases spanning the gap. Written as DNA, the CDR3 is TGTGCCAGCAGCTTTGGGTGGTCAGGGGCCAACAATCAGCCCCAGCATTTT. It codes for CASSFGWSGANNQPQHF. The full variable domain, with the rest looked up from reference TRBV7-9 and TRBJ1-5, is DTGVSQNPRHKITKRGQNVTFRCDPISEHNRLYWYRQTLGQGPEFLTYFQNEAQLEKSRLLSDRFSAERPKGSFSTLEIQRTEQGDSAMYLCASSFGWSGANNQPQHFGDGTRLSIL.

This clonotype was recorded many times. V usage is TRBV27 and J usage is TRBJ2-1, with 13 positions matching TRBD2. Germline trimming cut 7 bases from V and 10 bases from J; bases unmatched to any gene: 16. Germline-derived CDR1 and CDR2 are MNHEY and SMNVEV (reference sequence). This CDR3 spans 17 amino acids. The CDR3 region has the DNA TGTGCCAGCACCGTCAGGGGACTAGCGGGAAACCCTAGGGAGCAGTTCTTC. As protein: CASTVRGLAGNPREQFF.

This clonotype was observed many times. This chain links TRBV12-3 or TRBV12-4 with TRBJ2-3, with 9 bases fitting TRBD2. J lost 5 bases, V lost 3 bases, and 9 bases had no gene match. This CDR3 has 16 residues. In DNA form, the CDR3 reads TGTGCCAGCAGTTTTCGGGCGGGGGGGCCTGGAGATACGCAGTATTTT. Translation gives CASSFRAGGPGDTQYF.

This clonotype has at least ten counts. This chain links TRBV27 with TRBJ1-5, with a possible D match to TRBD1 (5 bases). Trimming pared 8 bases from V and 4 bases from J, leaving 21 bases between. The CDR3 totals 16 residues. CDR1 and CDR2 from the germline V gene are MNHEY and SMNVEV (reference sequence). CDR3 residues: CASGSAGASGNQPQHF. In DNA, the CDR3 is TGTGCCAGCGGATCCGCCGGGGCCAGTGGAAATCAGCCCCAGCATTTT.

This clonotype has ten or more counts. J is TRBJ1-1 and V is TRBV6-6, with D unresolved. The germline CDR1 and CDR2 sequences are MNHNY and SVGAGI (reference sequence). The CDR3 covers 12 residues. Deletions cut 6 bases from V and 5 bases from J, with 10 bases between. In DNA form, the CDR3 reads TGTGCCAGCAGGGTAGAGAGTACTGAAGCTTTCTTT. Translated, it gives CASRVESTEAFF.

This clonotype has ten or more counts. The chain has TRBV3-1 and TRBJ2-2; TRBD2 matches at 7 bases. After removal of 4 bases from V and 7 bases from J, the junction contained 3 bases not matched to a gene. Per the germline V gene, CDR1 is LGHDT and CDR2 is YNNKEL (reference sequence). This CDR3 is 13 amino acids long. CDR3 protein: CASSPTGGGELFF. The CDR3 DNA follows: TGTGCCAGCAGCCCAACGGGGGGCGGGGAGCTGTTTTTT.

In its sample, this clonotype was seen many times. The chain joins TRBV5-4 to TRBJ1-4; TRBD1 agrees at 7 bases. The length of the CDR3 is 20 residues. Unmatched junction bases numbered 23, after V lost 4 bases and J lost 5 bases. Germline lookup yields CDR1 SGHNT and CDR2 YYREEE (reference sequence). In nucleotides, the CDR3 is TGTGCCAGCAGCGACGGGACGGGACAGTTGAAGAGGGCCGGAAATGAAAAACTGTTTTTT. Its translation is CASSDGTGQLKRAGNEKLFF.

Ten or more counts support this clonotype. The chain is built from TRBV29-1 and TRBJ1-2; D gene uncertain. The V gene's germline CDR1 is SQVTM and CDR2 ANQGSEA. The CDR3 extends over 11 amino acids. V lost 6 bases, J lost 5 bases, and 10 bases lay in between. CDR3 nucleotide sequence: TGCAGCGTGTTTTCAAGTTATGGCTACACCTTC. As protein: CSVFSSYGYTF.

This clonotype was counted ten times or more. J is TRBJ2-7 and V is TRBV11-2, with D tentatively TRBD1 or TRBD2 (6 bases each). Germline lookup yields CDR1 SGHAT and CDR2 FQNNGV. V lost 1 base, J lost 7 bases, and 29 bases lay in between. The CDR3 is 19 amino acids. The CDR3 DNA sequence: TGTGCCAGCAGCTTAGGAGGCGTGGGACACCCCGTTCTGGAGGGGGAGCAGTACTTC. Translation: CASSLGGVGHPVLEGEQYF.

The sample holds many counts of this clonotype. CDR3 bases: TGTGCCAGCAGCTTAGAACCCACCTCCGGCAATGAGCAGTTCTTC. It encodes CASSLEPTSGNEQFF. The rearrangement links TRBV11-2 to TRBJ2-1; no clear D. Germline loops: CDR1 SGHAT, CDR2 FQNNGV. The V end lost 0 bases, the J end lost 6 bases, and 12 bases lay between the germline ends. CDR3 size: 15 residues. The whole variable domain, remainder taken from reference TRBV11-2 and TRBJ2-1, is EAGVAQSPRYKIIEKRQSVAFWCNPISGHATLYWYQQILGQGPKLLIQFQNNGVVDDSQLPKDRFSAERLKGVDSTLKIQPAKLEDSAVYLCASSLEPTSGNEQFFGPGTRLTVL.

In its sample, this clonotype was seen many times. V usage is TRBV11-2 and J usage is TRBJ2-6; 10 nucleotides match TRBD1. With 6 bases clipped from V and 0 bases from J, the junction kept 11 bases outside the gene matches. This CDR3 comprises 19 residues. Germline V gene sequence: CDR1 SGHAT, CDR2 FQNNGV. DNA of the CDR3: TGTGCCAGCAGTTCAAACCCGGGACAGGGGCCCTCTGGGGCCAACGTCCTGACTTTC. This codes for CASSSNPGQGPSGANVLTF.

This clonotype qualifies as medium-sized. The J gene is TRBJ1-1, the V gene TRBV5-1, with TRBD1 matching over 7 bases. Germline lookup yields CDR1 SGHRS and CDR2 YFSETQ. The CDR3 is 15 residues long. V gave up 0 bases and J gave up 0 bases; unmatched junction bases: 2. This chain's CDR3 is CASSLEDRLNTEAFF. The CDR3, as DNA: TGCGCCAGCAGCTTGGAGGACAGGCTGAACACTGAAGCTTTCTTT.

This clonotype was detected a few times. The V gene is TRBV20-1, the J gene TRBJ1-3; possible D gene TRBD1, 5 bases. From germline, CDR1 is DFQATT and CDR2 SNEGSKA (reference sequence). The germline V and J ends were trimmed by 0 bases and 12 bases, with 24 bases remaining between them. The CDR3 totals 16 residues. The CDR3 region is CSAREEGRLLGKNIYF. In DNA, the CDR3 is TGCAGTGCTAGAGAGGAGGGACGGCTGCTTGGAAAAAACATATATTTT.